This TCR beta chain was retrieved from a study of blood T cell repertoires in COVID-19. Turning to the study itself: Sources were T cells, B-cell-depleted T cells, or PBMCs; the material itself was cDNA or gDNA.

In the study's own analysis: From reference gene primer amplification, estimates of nucleated cell counts were derived. This table comes from immunoSEQ multiplex PCR, and its TCRdb copy is limited to in-frame clones, with some not included. D and trimming were read from the DNA, whereas the V and J calls and clone size are those reported in that table. The repertoire includes 150,000 to 180,000 clones, 65% to 85% of them detected once, and more than 3.5% sits in the top ten. This clone was counted only a few times. V lost 0 bases to trimming and J lost 2 bases; unmatched junction nucleotides: 3. The CDR3 spans 16 residues. Germline CDR1 is SGHVS and CDR2 is FQNEAQ.

The source of this sequence is a woman older than 75 with acute or convalescent COVID-19. The material sequenced was peripheral blood. The chain is built from TRBV7-8 and TRBJ1-1, with TRBD1 matching 10 bases. CDR3 loop: CASSLAGTGVNTEAFF. CDR3 nucleotide sequence: TGTGCCAGCAGCTTAGCCGGGACAGGGGTTAACACTGAAGCTTTCTTT.